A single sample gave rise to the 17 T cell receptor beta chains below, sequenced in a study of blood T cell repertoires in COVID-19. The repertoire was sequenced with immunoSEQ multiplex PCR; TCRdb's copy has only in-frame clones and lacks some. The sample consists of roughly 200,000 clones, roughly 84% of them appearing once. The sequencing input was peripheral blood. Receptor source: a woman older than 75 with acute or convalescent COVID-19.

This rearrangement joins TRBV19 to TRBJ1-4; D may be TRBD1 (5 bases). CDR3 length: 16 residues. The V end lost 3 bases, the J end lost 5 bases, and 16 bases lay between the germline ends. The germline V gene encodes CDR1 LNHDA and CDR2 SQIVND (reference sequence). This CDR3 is CASSILAGRYNEKLFF. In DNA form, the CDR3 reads TGTGCCAGTAGTATTTTGGCAGGGCGGTACAATGAAAAACTGTTTTTT.

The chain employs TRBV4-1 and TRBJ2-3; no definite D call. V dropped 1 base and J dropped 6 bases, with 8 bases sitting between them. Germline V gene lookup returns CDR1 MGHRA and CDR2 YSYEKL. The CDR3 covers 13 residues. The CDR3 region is CASSQGREDTQYF. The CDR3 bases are TGCGCCAGCAGCCAAGGCCGAGAGGATACGCAGTATTTT.

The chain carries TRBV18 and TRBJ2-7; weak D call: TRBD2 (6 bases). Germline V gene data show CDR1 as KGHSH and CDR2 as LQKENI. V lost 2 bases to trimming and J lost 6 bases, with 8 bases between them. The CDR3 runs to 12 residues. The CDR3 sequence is CASSPKEGEQYF. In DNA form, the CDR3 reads TGTGCCAGCTCACCAAAGGAGGGCGAGCAGTACTTC.

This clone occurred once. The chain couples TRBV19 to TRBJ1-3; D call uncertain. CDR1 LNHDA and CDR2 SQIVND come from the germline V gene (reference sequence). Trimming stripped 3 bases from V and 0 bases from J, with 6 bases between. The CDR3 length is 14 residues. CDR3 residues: CASSISSSGNTIYF. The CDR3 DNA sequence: TGTGCCAGTAGTATCTCCAGCTCTGGAAACACCATATATTTT.

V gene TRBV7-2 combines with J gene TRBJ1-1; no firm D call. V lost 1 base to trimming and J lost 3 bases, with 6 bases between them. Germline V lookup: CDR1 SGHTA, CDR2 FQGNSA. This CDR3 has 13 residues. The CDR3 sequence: CASSLVRDTEAFF. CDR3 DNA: TGTGCCAGCAGCTTAGTTCGGGACACTGAAGCTTTCTTT.

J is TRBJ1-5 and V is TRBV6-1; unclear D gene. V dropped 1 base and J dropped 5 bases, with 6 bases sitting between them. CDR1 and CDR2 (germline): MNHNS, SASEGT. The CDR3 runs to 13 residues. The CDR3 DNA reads TGTGCCAGCAGTGAAGAATCGGATCAGCCCCAGCATTTT. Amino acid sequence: CASSEESDQPQHF.

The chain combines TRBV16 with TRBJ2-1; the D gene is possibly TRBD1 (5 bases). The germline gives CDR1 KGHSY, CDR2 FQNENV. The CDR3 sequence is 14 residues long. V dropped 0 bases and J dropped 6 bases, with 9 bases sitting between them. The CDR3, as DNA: TGTGCCAGCAGCCAATCCTGGGGCGGCAATGAGCAGTTCTTC. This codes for CASSQSWGGNEQFF.

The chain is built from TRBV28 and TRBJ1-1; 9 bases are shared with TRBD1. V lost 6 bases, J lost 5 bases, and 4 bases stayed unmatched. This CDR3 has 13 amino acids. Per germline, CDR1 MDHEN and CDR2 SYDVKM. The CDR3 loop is CASRGTGRTEAFF. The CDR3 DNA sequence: TGTGCCAGCAGGGGGACAGGGAGGACTGAAGCTTTCTTT.

CDR3 nucleotide sequence: TGTGCCAGCAGTTACCGACAGACGAACACCGGGGAGCTGTTTTTT. Translation: CASSYRQTNTGELFF. The chain has TRBV6-2 or TRBV6-3 and TRBJ2-2; D possibly corresponds to TRBD1 (5 bases). Trimming pared 2 bases from V and 0 bases from J, leaving 7 bases between. The CDR3 spans 15 residues. From germline, CDR1 is MNHEY and CDR2 SVGEGT.

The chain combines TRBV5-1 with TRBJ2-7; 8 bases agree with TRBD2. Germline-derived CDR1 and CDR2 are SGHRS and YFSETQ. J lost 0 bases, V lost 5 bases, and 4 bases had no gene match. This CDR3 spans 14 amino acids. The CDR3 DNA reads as TGCGCCAGCAGGACTAGCGCCAGCTCCTACGAGCAGTACTTC. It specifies CASRTSASSYEQYF.

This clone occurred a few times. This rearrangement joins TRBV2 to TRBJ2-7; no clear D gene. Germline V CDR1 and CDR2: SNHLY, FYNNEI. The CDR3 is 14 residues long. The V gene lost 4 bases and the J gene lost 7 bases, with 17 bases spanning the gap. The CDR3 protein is CASSALELYVEQYF. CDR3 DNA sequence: TGTGCCAGCAGTGCCCTAGAGCTCTACGTAGAGCAGTACTTC.

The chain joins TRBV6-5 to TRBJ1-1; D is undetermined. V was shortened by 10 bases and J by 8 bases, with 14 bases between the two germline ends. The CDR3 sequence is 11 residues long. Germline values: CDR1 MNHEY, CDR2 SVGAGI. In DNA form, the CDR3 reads TGTGCCACGGGAGGACGGACGGAAGCTTTCTTT. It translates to CATGGRTEAFF.

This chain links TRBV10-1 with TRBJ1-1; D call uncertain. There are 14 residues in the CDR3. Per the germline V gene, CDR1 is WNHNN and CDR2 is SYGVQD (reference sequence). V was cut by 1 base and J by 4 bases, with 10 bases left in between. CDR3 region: CASSELRGSTEAFF. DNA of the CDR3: TGCGCCAGCAGTGAGTTGCGAGGGAGCACTGAAGCTTTCTTT.

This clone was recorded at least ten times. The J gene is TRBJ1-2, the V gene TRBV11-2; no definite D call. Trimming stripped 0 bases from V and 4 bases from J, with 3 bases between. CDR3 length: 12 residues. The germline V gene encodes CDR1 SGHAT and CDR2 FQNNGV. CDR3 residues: CASSLDSYGYTF. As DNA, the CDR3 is TGTGCCAGCAGCTTAGACAGCTATGGCTACACCTTC.

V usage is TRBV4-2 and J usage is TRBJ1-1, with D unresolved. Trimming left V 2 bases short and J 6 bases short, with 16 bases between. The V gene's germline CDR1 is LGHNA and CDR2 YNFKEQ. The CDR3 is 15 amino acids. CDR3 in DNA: TGTGCCAGCAGCCAAAACCTGCGAGGGATCGCTGAAGCTTTCTTT. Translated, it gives CASSQNLRGIAEAFF.

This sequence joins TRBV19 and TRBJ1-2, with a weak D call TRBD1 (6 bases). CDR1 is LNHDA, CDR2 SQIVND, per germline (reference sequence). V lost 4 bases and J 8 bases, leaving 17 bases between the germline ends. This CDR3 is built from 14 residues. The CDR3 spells CASSKPGGSSGYTF. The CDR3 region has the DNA TGTGCCAGTAGTAAACCGGGGGGCTCGAGCGGCTACACCTTC.

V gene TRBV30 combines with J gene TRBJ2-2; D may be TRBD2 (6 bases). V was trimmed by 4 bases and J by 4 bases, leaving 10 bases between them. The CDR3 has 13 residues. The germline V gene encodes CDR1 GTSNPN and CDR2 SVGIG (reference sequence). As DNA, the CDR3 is TGTGCCTGGAATGCAGCGGGCACCGGGGAGCTGTTTTTT. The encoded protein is CAWNAAGTGELFF.